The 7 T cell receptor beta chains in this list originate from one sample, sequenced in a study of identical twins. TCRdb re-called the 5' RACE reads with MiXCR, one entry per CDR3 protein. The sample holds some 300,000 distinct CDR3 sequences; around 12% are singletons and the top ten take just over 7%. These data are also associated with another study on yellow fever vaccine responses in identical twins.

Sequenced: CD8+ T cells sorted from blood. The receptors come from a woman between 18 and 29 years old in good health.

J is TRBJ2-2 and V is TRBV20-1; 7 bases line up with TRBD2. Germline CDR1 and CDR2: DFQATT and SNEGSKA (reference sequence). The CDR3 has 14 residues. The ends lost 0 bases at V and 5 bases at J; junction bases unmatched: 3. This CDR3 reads CSARDWGGTGELFF. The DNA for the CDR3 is TGCAGTGCTAGAGATTGGGGGGGTACCGGGGAGCTGTTTTTT.

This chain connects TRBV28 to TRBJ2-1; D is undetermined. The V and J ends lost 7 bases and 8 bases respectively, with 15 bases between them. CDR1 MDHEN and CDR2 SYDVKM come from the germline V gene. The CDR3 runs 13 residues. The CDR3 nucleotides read TGTGCCAGCACCGACGGAACTCTCGATGAGCAGTTCTTC. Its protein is CASTDGTLDEQFF.

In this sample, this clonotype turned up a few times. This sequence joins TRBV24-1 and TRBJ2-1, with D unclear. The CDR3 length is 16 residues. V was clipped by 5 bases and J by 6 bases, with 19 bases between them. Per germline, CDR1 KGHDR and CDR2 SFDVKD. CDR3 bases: TGTGCCACCAGTGCCAAGAAGGGATTTTCTATCAATGAGCAGTTCTTC. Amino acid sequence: CATSAKKGFSINEQFF.

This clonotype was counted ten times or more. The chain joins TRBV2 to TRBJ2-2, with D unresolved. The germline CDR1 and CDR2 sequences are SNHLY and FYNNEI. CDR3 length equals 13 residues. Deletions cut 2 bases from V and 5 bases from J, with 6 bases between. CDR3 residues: CASSERITGELFF. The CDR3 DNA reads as TGTGCCAGCAGTGAACGAATAACCGGGGAGCTGTTTTTT.

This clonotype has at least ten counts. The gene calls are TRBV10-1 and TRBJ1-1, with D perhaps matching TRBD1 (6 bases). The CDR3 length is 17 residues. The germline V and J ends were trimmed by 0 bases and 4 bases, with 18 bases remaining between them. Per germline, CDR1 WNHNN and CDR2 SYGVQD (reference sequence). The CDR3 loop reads CASSESTGPGGGTEAFF. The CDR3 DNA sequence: TGCGCCAGCAGTGAGTCGACCGGACCGGGGGGCGGCACTGAAGCTTTCTTT.

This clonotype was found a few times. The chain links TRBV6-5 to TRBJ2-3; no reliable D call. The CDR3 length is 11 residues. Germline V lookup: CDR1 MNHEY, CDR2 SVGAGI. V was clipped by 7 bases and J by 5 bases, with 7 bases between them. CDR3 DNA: TGTGCCAGCACCCATGGAGATACGCAGTATTTT. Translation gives CASTHGDTQYF.

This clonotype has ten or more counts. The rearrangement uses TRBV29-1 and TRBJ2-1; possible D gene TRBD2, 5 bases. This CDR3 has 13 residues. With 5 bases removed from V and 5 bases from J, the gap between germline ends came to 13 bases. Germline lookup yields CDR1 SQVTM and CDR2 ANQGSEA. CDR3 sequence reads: CSVSGGSNNEQFF. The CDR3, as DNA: TGCAGCGTTAGCGGCGGCAGCAACAATGAGCAGTTCTTC.